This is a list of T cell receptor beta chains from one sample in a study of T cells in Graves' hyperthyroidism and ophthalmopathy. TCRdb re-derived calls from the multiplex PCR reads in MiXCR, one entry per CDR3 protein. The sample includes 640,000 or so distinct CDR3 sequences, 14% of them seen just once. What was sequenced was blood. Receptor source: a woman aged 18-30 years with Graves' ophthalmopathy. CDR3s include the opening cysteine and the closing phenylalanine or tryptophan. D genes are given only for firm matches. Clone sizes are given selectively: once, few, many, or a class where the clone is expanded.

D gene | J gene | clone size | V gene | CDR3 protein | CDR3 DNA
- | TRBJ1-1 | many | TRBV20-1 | CSARDYRNTEAFF | TGCAGTGCTAGAGATTATCGGAACACTGAAGCTTTCTTT
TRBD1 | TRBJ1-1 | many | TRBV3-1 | CASSPRTGVGTEAFF | TGTGCCAGCAGCCCGCGTACAGGGGTAGGCACTGAAGCTTTCTTT
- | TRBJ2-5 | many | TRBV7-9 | CASSNSGQETQYF | TGTGCCAGCAGCAATAGCGGCCAAGAGACCCAGTACTTC
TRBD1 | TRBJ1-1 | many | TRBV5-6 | CASSLAGGTGNTEAFF | TGTGCCAGCAGCTTGGCCGGGGGGACAGGGAACACTGAAGCTTTCTTT
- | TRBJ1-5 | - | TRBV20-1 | CSADRDGNQPQHF | TGCAGTGCAGACCGGGACGGTAATCAGCCCCAGCATTTT
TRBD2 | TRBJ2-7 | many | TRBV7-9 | CASSPQPGLAGIVRLEQYF | TGTGCCAGCAGCCCACAGCCGGGGCTAGCGGGAATCGTGCGACTCGAGCAGTACTTC
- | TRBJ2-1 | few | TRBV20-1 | CSAGRGNEQFF | TGCAGTGCAGGACGGGGGAATGAGCAGTTCTTC
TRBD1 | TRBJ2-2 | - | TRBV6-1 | CASSVRDRDTGELFF | TGTGCCAGCAGTGTCCGGGACAGGGACACCGGGGAGCTGTTTTTT
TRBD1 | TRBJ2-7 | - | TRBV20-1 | CSARSTEQGAFTYEQYF | TGCAGTGCTAGAAGCACTGAACAGGGGGCCTTTACCTACGAGCAGTACTTC
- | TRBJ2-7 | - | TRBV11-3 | CASSPGPKGHEQYF | TGTGCCAGCAGCCCGGGCCCGAAAGGGCACGAGCAGTACTTC
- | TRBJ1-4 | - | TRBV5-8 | CASSQEPNEKLFF | TGTGCCAGCAGTCAAGAACCTAATGAAAAACTGTTTTTT
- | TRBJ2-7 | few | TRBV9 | CASSVGQIPSLGEQYF | TGTGCCAGCAGCGTAGGGCAAATACCTTCGTTGGGGGAGCAGTACTTC
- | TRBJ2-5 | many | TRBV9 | CASSVDMRETQYF | TGTGCCAGCAGCGTCGATATGCGAGAGACCCAGTACTTC
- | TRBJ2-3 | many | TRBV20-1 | CSASGLNTDTQYF | TGCAGTGCCAGCGGTTTAAACACAGATACGCAGTATTTT